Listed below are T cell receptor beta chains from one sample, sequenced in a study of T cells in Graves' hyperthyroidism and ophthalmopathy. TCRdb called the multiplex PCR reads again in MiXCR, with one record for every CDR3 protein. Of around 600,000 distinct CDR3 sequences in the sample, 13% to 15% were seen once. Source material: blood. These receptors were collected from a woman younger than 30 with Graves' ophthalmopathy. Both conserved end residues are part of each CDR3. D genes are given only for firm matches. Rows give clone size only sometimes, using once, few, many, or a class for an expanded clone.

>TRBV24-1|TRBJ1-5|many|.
TGTGCCACCAGTGAGGGGGGACGGTATAGCAATCAGCCCCAGCATTTT
CATSEGGRYSNQPQHF
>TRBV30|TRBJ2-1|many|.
TGTGCCTCCTTCTTCTACAATGAGCAGTTCTTC
CASFFYNEQFF
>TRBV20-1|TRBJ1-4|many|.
TGCAGTGCTAGAGATGGGCGGACTAACAATGAAAAACTGTTTTTT
CSARDGRTNNEKLFF
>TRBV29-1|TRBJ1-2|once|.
TGCAGCGTTGAGACAGGCTCATCCTATGGCTACACCTTC
CSVETGSSYGYTF
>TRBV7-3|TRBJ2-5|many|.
TGTGCCAGCAGCTTAAGAAGTGGGGGGGAGACCCAGTACTTC
CASSLRSGGETQYF
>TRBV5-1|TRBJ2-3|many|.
TGCGCCAGCAGCTTTAGCGGTAGAGATGGAGATACGCAGTATTTT
CASSFSGRDGDTQYF
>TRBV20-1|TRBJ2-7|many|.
TGCAGTGCTAGAGACGTCCCGACAGCCTCCTACGAGCAGTACTTC
CSARDVPTASYEQYF
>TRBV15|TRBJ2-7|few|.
TGTGCCACCAGCAGAGTTACAGGGCCTCAAGTCCCAGGGTCCTACGAGCAGTACTTC
CATSRVTGPQVPGSYEQYF
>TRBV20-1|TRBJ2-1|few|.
TGCAGTGCTAGGACTATCGCAATCACTGAGCAGTTCTTC
CSARTIAITEQFF
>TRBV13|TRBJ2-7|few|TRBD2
TGTGCCAGCAGCACCCCGGGACTAAAGACCTACGAGCAGTACTTC
CASSTPGLKTYEQYF
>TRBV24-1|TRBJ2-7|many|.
TGTGCCACCAGTGATCTCCACCGGGACACCATCTACGAGCAGTACTTC
CATSDLHRDTIYEQYF
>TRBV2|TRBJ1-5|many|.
TGTGCCAGCAGTGTACGGGTAGGCAATCAGCCCCAGCATTTT
CASSVRVGNQPQHF
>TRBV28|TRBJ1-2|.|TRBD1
TGTGCCAGCAGGATCCAGGGGGACTATGGCTACACCTTC
CASRIQGDYGYTF
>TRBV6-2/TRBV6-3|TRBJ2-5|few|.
TGTGCCAGCAGTGACCCTGGGGAGACCCAGTACTTC
CASSDPGETQYF
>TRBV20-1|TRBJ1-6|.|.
TGCAGTGCTAGAGTCCGGGGGTTGGGTGATTCACCCCTCCACTTT
CSARVRGLGDSPLHF
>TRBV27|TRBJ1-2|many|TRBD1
TGTGCCAGCAGTTCACGGGCGACAGGGGCCTATGGCTACACCTTC
CASSSRATGAYGYTF
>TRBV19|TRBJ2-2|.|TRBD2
TGTGCCAGTAGTTCATGGACTAGCGGGCCGGGGGAGCTGTTTTTT
CASSSWTSGPGELFF
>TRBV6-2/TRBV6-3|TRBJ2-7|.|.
TGTGCCAGCAGGTCTCATGGGACCTCGAGCTACGAGCAGTGCTTC
CASRSHGTSSYEQCF
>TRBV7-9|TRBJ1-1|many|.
TGTGCCAGCAGCTTTTGGGACAAAGGACACACTGAAGCTTTCTTT
CASSFWDKGHTEAFF
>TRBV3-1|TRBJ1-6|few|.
TGTGCCAGCAGCCAAGACAGGGTTAATAATTCACCCCTCCACTTT
CASSQDRVNNSPLHF
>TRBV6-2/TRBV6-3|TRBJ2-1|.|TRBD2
TGTGCCAGCAGCCTCTGGACTAGCGGGAGCCGGAGCTCCTACAATGAGCAGTTCTTC
CASSLWTSGSRSSYNEQFF
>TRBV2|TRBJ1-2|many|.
TGTGCCAGCAGTGCCGACAGCTCTTCCGGCTACACCTTC
CASSADSSSGYTF
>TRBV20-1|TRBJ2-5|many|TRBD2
TGCAGTGCTAGACCGGGACTAGCGGGTCTCAGGGAGTCAGAGACCCAGTACTTC
CSARPGLAGLRESETQYF
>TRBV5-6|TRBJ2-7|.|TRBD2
TGTGCCAGCAGCTTGATATTTGGCTTTAGCGGGACCTCCTACGAGCAGTACTTC
CASSLIFGFSGTSYEQYF
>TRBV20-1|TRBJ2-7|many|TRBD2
TGCAGTGCTAGAGTTTTGACTAGCGGGACGGACGAGCAGTACTTC
CSARVLTSGTDEQYF
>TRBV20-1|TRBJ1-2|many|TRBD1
TGCAGTGCTAGAGATCAGGGGGGAAAAGGCTACACCTTC
CSARDQGGKGYTF
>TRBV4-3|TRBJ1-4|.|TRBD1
TGCGCCAGCAGCCCCGGGACAGGGAGTGAAAAACTGTTTTTT
CASSPGTGSEKLFF
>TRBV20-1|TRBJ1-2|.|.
TGCAGTGTAGTTACAGGCAACTATGGCTACACCTTC
CSVVTGNYGYTF
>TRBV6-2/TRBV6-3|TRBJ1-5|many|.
TGTGCCAGCAGTTCCGGACAGTATAGCAATCAGCCCCAGCATTTT
CASSSGQYSNQPQHF
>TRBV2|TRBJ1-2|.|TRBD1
TGTACTCGACCTCGGGGACAGTCTCTTTTGGTCGGTGGCTACACCTTC
CTRPRGQSLLVGGYTF
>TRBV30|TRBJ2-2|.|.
TGTGCCTGGAGATTAACAGGTGCCCCATTGAGGCCGAATTCTAACACCGGGGAGCTGTTTTTT
CAWRLTGAPLRPNSNTGELFF
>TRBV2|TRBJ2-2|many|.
TGTGCCAGCAGTGGCACAGGGATGAACACCGGGGAGCTGTTTTTT
CASSGTGMNTGELFF
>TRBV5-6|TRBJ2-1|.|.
TGTGCCAGCAGCTTGGAGGGGAACCTTGGGAATGAGCAGTTCTTC
CASSLEGNLGNEQFF
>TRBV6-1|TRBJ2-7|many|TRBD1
TGTGCCAGCAGGCCCGGACAGGGCAAAGCCTACGAGCAGTACTTC
CASRPGQGKAYEQYF
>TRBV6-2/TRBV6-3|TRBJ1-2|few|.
TGTGCCAGCAGTCTTACCGGGACGGACTATGGCTACACCTTC
CASSLTGTDYGYTF
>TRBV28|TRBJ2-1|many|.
TGTGCCAGCTTCGACAGGCAATCCTACAATGAGCAGTTCTTC
CASFDRQSYNEQFF
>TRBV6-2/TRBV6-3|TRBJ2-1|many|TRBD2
TGTGCCAGCAGTCCCCCCGGGGGAGGGATCTCCTACAATGAGCAGTTCTTC
CASSPPGGGISYNEQFF
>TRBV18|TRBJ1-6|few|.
TGTGCCAGCTCACCTCGGAGGTCCGCGGATTCACCCCTCCACTTT
CASSPRRSADSPLHF
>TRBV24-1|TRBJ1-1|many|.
TGTGCCACCAGTGACACCCGGGCTGGGAACACTGAAGCTTTCTTT
CATSDTRAGNTEAFF
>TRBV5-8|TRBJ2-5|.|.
TGTGCCAGCAGCTTTGGGTGGCAAGAGACCCAGTACTTC
CASSFGWQETQYF
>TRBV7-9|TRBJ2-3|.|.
TGTGCCAGCAGCCAAGGGCGTGAGCGGAGCACAGATACGCAGTATTTT
CASSQGRERSTDTQYF
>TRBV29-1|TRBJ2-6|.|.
TGCAGCGTTGGGGGGCGACAGACCTGGGGTGGCTCTGGGGCCAACGTCCTGACTTTC
CSVGGRQTWGGSGANVLTF
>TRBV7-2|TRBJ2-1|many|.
TGTGCCAGCAGCCTAGGGGGGGGCGGGGCCCACAATGAGCAGTTCTTC
CASSLGGGGAHNEQFF
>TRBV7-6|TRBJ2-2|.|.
TGTGCCAGCAGCTTAGGTCACAGATCGAACACCGGGGAGCTGTTTTTT
CASSLGHRSNTGELFF
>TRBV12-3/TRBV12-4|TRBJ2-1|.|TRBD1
TGTGCCAGCAGGACGAAAGGGACAGGGTTGTACAATGAGCAGTTCTTC
CASRTKGTGLYNEQFF
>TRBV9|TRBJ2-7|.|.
TGTGCCAGCAGCCGCGGACTACCCGAGTTCGAGCAGTACTTC
CASSRGLPEFEQYF
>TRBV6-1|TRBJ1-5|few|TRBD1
TGTGCCAGCAGTCCACTCCGAGGAACAGGGGCCATTCGTATACATTTT
CASSPLRGTGAIRIHF
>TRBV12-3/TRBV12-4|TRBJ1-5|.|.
TGTGCCAGCAGTTTAGGGGACTTAAGGCCCCAGCATTTT
CASSLGDLRPQHF
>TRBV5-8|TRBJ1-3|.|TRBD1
TGTGCCAGCAGCTTCTCAACAGGGACAGGGGCGGGAAACACCATATATTTT
CASSFSTGTGAGNTIYF
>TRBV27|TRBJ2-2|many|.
TGTGCCAGCAGTGCCCGACGGGCCGGGGAGCTGTTTTTT
CASSARRAGELFF
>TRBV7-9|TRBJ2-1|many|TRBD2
TGTGCCAGCACCTCGGGGGGCGCGGGAGGGGATGGTGAGCAGTTCTTC
CASTSGGAGGDGEQFF
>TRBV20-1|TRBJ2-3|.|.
TGCAGTGCTAGACCAGGGGAGGGCGCAGATACGCAGTATTTT
CSARPGEGADTQYF
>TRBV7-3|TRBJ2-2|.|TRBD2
TGTGCCAGCAGCCCCACCGGGACTAGCGGGAGTGGGGGAGAGCTGTTTTTT
CASSPTGTSGSGGELFF
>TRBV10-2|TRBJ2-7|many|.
TGCGCCAGCAGGTCGGGATTTTTACGGGGCTACGAGCAGTACTTC
CASRSGFLRGYEQYF
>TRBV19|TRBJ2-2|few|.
TGTGCCAGTATGCGTACGAACACCGGGGAGCTGTTTTTT
CASMRTNTGELFF
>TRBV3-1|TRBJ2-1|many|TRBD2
TGTGCCAGCAGCCTAGGGACTAGCGGTGCCTACAATGAGCAGTTCTTC
CASSLGTSGAYNEQFF
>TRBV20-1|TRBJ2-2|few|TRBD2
TGCAGTGCTAGAGTCATAATACTAGCGGGAGGCCTAAACACCGGGGAGCTGTTTTTT
CSARVIILAGGLNTGELFF
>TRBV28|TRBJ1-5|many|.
TGTGCCAGCAATGAAGAGAGACAGCCCCAGCATTTT
CASNEERQPQHF